These T cell receptor beta chains were read from a single sample in a study of regulatory T cells in long-lasting Graves disease. TCRdb fed the multiplex PCR reads into MiXCR, producing one record per CDR3 protein. Of about 440,000 distinct CDR3 sequences listed, about a sixth are singletons. These data were also filed under a second study, of T cells in Graves' hyperthyroidism and ophthalmopathy.

The sequencing here drew on peripheral blood mononuclear cells (PBMCs), taken at new diagnosis, from a patient treated with antithyroid drugs. The receptors originated from a woman aged 18-35 years with Graves disease. Both conserved end residues are part of each CDR3. D genes are given only for firm matches. Expanded clones get a size class; other rows say once, few or many, or leave the size out.

D gene,J gene,clone size,V gene,CDR3 DNA,CDR3 protein
TRBD2,TRBJ2-7,many,TRBV5-1,TGCGCCAGCAGCTGGACCCTAGCGGGAGGGGCCTACGAGCAGTACTTC,CASSWTLAGGAYEQYF
.,TRBJ2-7,.,TRBV28,TGTGCCAGCAGACCCCCGGGCCAGAATTACGAGCAGTACTTC,CASRPPGQNYEQYF
.,TRBJ2-1,many,TRBV11-2,TGTGCCAGCAGCTTAGGCCCGGGACGCCCATACAATGAGCAGTTCTTC,CASSLGPGRPYNEQFF
TRBD2,TRBJ2-1,.,TRBV5-1,TGCGCCAGCGGGGGACTAGCGGGAGGCCTTCACAATGAGCAGTTCTTC,CASGGLAGGLHNEQFF
.,TRBJ2-2,many,TRBV5-6,TGTGCCAGCAGCTTGGTCACATCGGGCACCGGGGAGCTGTTTTTT,CASSLVTSGTGELFF
.,TRBJ2-1,.,TRBV11-3,TGTGCCAGCAGCCCTCGCTCGGGCAACCCACTCCCGGGGACAAATTACAATGAGCAGTTCTTC,CASSPRSGNPLPGTNYNEQFF
.,TRBJ2-5,many,TRBV27,TGTGCCAGCAGTTTCGTGGAACGATCCGAGACCCAGTACTTC,CASSFVERSETQYF
TRBD2,TRBJ2-3,once,TRBV7-9,TGTGCCAGCAGCTTAGGACTAGCGGGCCCCACTAAAACAGGCACAGATACGCAGTATTTT,CASSLGLAGPTKTGTDTQYF
.,TRBJ1-4,many,TRBV28,TGTGCCAGCAGTTTACCGGCTTTTGGGGATGAAAAACTGTTTTTT,CASSLPAFGDEKLFF
.,TRBJ2-5,many,TRBV20-1,TGCAGTGCCCTCCGGGGACTCCAAGAGACCCAGTACTTC,CSALRGLQETQYF
TRBD2,TRBJ2-7,many,TRBV20-1,TGCAGTGCGCGGGGAGGGCCTTACCCCTACGAGCAGTACTTC,CSARGGPYPYEQYF
.,TRBJ2-1,many,TRBV5-1,TGCGCCAGCAGCCCTACCGTAGGGCCCAATGAGCAGTTCTTC,CASSPTVGPNEQFF
.,TRBJ2-2,few,TRBV30,TGTGCCTGGAGGCACGCCGAGTTCAACACCGGGGAGCTGTTTTTT,CAWRHAEFNTGELFF
.,TRBJ2-1,many,TRBV13,TGTGCCAGCAGTCTCCGCGCCTACAATGAGCAGTTCTTC,CASSLRAYNEQFF
.,TRBJ1-5,.,TRBV20-1,TGCAGTGCCCACCTGGGAGGGGCGGGCAATCAGCCCCAGCATTTT,CSAHLGGAGNQPQHF
.,TRBJ2-1,few,TRBV6-1,TGTGCCAGCATGCAGGAGGTGGGCTACAATGAGCAGTTCTTC,CASMQEVGYNEQFF
.,TRBJ2-7,.,TRBV5-6,TGTGCCAGCAGCTTTAGACGGGACTACGAGCAGTACTTC,CASSFRRDYEQYF
.,TRBJ1-4,few,TRBV12-3/TRBV12-4,TGTGCCAGCAGTTTTGGGGGATCGGTGGGAAATGAAAAACTGTTTTTT,CASSFGGSVGNEKLFF
.,TRBJ2-7,many,TRBV28,TGTGCCAGCAGCAACCCCGCCAACGGGAGCTTTATGTGGAGCTCCTACGAGCAGTACTTC,CASSNPANGSFMWSSYEQYF
TRBD2,TRBJ2-1,many,TRBV29-1,TGCAGCGTTGTTCTAGCGGAGTCGAGCGGGAACAATGAGCAGTTCTTC,CSVVLAESSGNNEQFF
TRBD2,TRBJ2-3,many,TRBV28,TGTGCCAGCAGCGTCGCGGGAGGGCGGGGAGATACGCAGTATTTT,CASSVAGGRGDTQYF
TRBD2,TRBJ2-1,many,TRBV20-1,TGCACCGGTTGGGGAGCGGGAGGGACTGAGCAGTTCTTC,CTGWGAGGTEQFF
TRBD2,TRBJ2-1,few,TRBV7-3,TGTGCCAGCAGCCAAACTAGCGACTATGAGCAGTTCTTC,CASSQTSDYEQFF
.,TRBJ2-7,.,TRBV27,TGTGCCAGCAGTTTATCCTTGAGGGACTCCTACGAGCAGTACTTC,CASSLSLRDSYEQYF
TRBD1,TRBJ2-5,many,TRBV12-3/TRBV12-4,TGTGCCAGCAGTAACAACAGGGGTGAGAGGAAGACCCAGTACTTC,CASSNNRGERKTQYF
.,TRBJ1-1,.,TRBV7-9,TGTGCCAACTCGCGTCAGCCTAACACTGAAGCTTTCTTT,CANSRQPNTEAFF
.,TRBJ1-1,few,TRBV2,TGTGCCCACGGAGGGAGGGGGGTGGTGGAAGCTTTCTTT,CAHGGRGVVEAFF
.,TRBJ1-1,many,TRBV6-4,TGTGCCAGCAGTGACGGGTGGCAGTCTGAAGCTTTCTTT,CASSDGWQSEAFF
.,TRBJ1-4,few,TRBV29-1,TGCAGCGGGAAGAGGGCCTCGGGTGAAAAACTGTTTTTT,CSGKRASGEKLFF
TRBD2,TRBJ2-3,.,TRBV7-8,TGTGCCAGCAGCTTTTATAAAGCGGGAGGGTTGGATACGCAGTATTTT,CASSFYKAGGLDTQYF
TRBD1,TRBJ1-2,few,TRBV4-2,TGTGCCAGCAGCCAAAACCGGGACAGGATCGACTATGGCTACACCTTC,CASSQNRDRIDYGYTF
TRBD1,TRBJ1-4,.,TRBV12-3/TRBV12-4,TGTGCCAGCAGTTCTTCAGGGGGTGTTAATGAAAAACTGTTTTTT,CASSSSGGVNEKLFF
.,TRBJ2-2,.,TRBV4-3,TGCGCCAGCAGCCAAGTGGGGGCCGGGGAGCTGTTTTTT,CASSQVGAGELFF
.,TRBJ2-5,many,TRBV20-1,TGCAGTGCTAGAGCGTTACAGGGAAGCCAAGAGACCCAGTACTTC,CSARALQGSQETQYF
TRBD1,TRBJ1-2,.,TRBV30,TGTGCCTGGAGTGCCAACACAGGGGCTAGGGACTACACCTTC,CAWSANTGARDYTF
.,TRBJ1-1,many,TRBV4-3,TGCGCCAGCAGCCAAGATGGGAGGAGAGTCACTGAAGCTTTCTTT,CASSQDGRRVTEAFF
.,TRBJ2-3,many,TRBV18,TGTGCCAGCTGCACAGATACGCAGTATTTT,CASCTDTQYF
.,TRBJ1-1,many,TRBV11-2,TGTGCCAGCAGCTCACGGACACACCTGGCTGAAGCTTTCTTT,CASSSRTHLAEAFF
.,TRBJ2-5,few,TRBV24-1,TGTGCCACCAAAGACAGGCGTCAAGAGACCCAGTACTTC,CATKDRRQETQYF